This T cell receptor beta chain was profiled in a study of metastatic and nonmetastatic thyroid tumors. The overall study: Repertoires from malignant and benign thyroid patients were compared across blood and tumor or nodule tissue.

The entire patient cohort was treatment-naive prior to thyroid surgery. There are many counts of this clone. What it recognizes is unknown. The CDR3 extends over 16 amino acids. CDR1 and CDR2 from the germline V gene are MDHEN and SYDVKM. After removal of 3 bases from V and 2 bases from J, the junction contained 7 bases not matched to a gene. Findings of the study overall: A significant increase in TCR beta diversity was reportedly seen in malignant thyroid tumors relative to benign nodules, in blood and tumor.

Authors' data handling: A papillary thyroid cancer distant-metastasis classifier was built from CDR3 differences across clinicopathological groups. TCRdb used MiXCR to call clones anew from the PCR reads. None of the V and J calls come from the authors' own analysis; TCRdb made them. This table has approximately 21,000 clones, around 18% appearing once. V usage is TRBV28 and J usage is TRBJ2-1; 7 bases map to TRBD2. This TCR was recovered from a male donor with papillary thyroid cancer or a benign thyroid nodule (not recorded which). Some clones in this sample may be carry-over from other donors' samples. The sequencing sample was made of blood. The CDR3 sequence: CASSFKALAAYNEQFF. The CDR3 bases are TGTGCCAGCAGTTTTAAGGCCCTAGCGGCCTACAATGAGCAGTTCTTC.